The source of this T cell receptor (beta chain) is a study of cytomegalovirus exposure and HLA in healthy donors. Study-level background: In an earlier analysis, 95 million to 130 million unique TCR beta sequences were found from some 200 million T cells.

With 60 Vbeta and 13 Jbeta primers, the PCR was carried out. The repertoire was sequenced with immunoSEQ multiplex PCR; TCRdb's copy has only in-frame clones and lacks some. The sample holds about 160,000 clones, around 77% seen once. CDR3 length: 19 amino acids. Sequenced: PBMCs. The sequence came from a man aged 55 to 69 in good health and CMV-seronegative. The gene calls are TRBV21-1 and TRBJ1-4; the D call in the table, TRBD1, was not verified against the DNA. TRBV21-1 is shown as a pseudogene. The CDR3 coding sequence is TGTGCCAGCAGCACCTTGTACGGACAGGGGTCATCAACTAATGAAAAACTGTTTTTT. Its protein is CASSTLYGQGSSTNEKLFF.